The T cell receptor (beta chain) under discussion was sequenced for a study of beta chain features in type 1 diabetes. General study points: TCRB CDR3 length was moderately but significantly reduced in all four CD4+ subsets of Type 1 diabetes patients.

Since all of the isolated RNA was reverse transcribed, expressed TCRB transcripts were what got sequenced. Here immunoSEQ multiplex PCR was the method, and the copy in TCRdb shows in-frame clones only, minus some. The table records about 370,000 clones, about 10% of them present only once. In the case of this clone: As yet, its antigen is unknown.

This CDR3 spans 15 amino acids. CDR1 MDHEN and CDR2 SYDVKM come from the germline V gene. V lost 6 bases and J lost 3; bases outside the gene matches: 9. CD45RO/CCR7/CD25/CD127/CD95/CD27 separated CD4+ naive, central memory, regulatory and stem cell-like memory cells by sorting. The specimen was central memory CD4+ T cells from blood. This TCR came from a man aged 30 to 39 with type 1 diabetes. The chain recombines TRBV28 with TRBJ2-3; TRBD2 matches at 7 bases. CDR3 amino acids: CASSLAGRRTDTQYF. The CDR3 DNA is TGTGCCAGCAGCTTAGCCGGGAGGCGGACAGATACGCAGTATTTT.